The T cell receptor beta chain under discussion was sequenced for a study of cytomegalovirus exposure and HLA in healthy donors. Study outcomes and limitations: The authors later linked a missense DCLRE1C variant to TCR beta V- and J-gene trimming. Further analysis, carried out later, found HLA-associated TCR beta chains more clonally expanded than equally common other chains.

Concerning this clone itself: Its antigen is not identified.

This PCR relied on a set of 60 Vbeta primers and 13 Jbeta primers. Sequencing was performed with immunoSEQ multiplex PCR; in TCRdb, only in-frame clones are kept and a portion is missing. There are 150,000 to 200,000 clones in the sample; 81% occur only once, and roughly 13% lies in the top ten. Trimming removed 4 bases from V and 6 bases from J; junction bases left unmatched: 16. This CDR3 is built from 16 residues. Germline loops: CDR1 SGHKS, CDR2 YYEKEE (reference sequence). The sequencing sample was made of PBMCs. The source of this sequence is a woman aged 45-59 years in good health and CMV-seronegative. The chain combines TRBV5-5 with TRBJ2-7, with TRBD1 identical over 7 bases. The CDR3 loop is CASSIPTGTANPEQYF. For the CDR3, the DNA is TGTGCCAGCAGCATACCAACCGGGACAGCCAATCCCGAGCAGTACTTC. Together with reference TRBV5-5 and TRBJ2-7, the CDR3 gives the full variable domain: DAGVTQSPTHLIKTRGQQVTLRCSPISGHKSVSWYQQVLGQGPQFIFQYYEKEERGRGNFPDRFSARQFPNYSSELNVNALLLGDSALYLCASSIPTGTANPEQYFGPGTRLTVT.